These 13 T cell receptor beta chains share one sample of origin, sequenced in a study of human T cells and chemical hapten exposure (dated by TCRdb to the early 2020s). Library preparation attached unique molecular identifiers to individual cDNA molecules for quantitative, reproducible TCR counting. TCRdb reran the public reads through fastp at Q25 and MiXCR, keeping productive beta chains. Each CDR3 protein gets just one entry, which takes the most common genes and DNA from the rows behind it. The table for this sample lists about 120,000 distinct CDR3 sequences; 6.5% to 10% of them were counted only once. Of the sample, 1.1% to 1.5% falls within the top ten clones. Total RNA was isolated from unfractionated whole blood collected in Tempus Blood RNA tubes. What was sequenced was whole blood. These receptors all stem from a human donor in good health. Some clones in this sample may be carry-over from other donors' samples. Donor details come from another sample of the same person, matched by shared clones.

This chain connects TRBV20-1 to TRBJ1-2; D ambiguous. The V gene lost 1 base and the J gene lost 2 bases, with 5 bases spanning the gap. The CDR3 totals 12 residues. Looked up from germline, CDR1 is DFQATT and CDR2 is SNEGSKA (reference sequence). In DNA, the CDR3 is TGCAGTGCTAGAGTGGAGAACTATGGCTACACCTTC. Protein: CSARVENYGYTF.

The chain has TRBV7-9 and TRBJ2-5, with 8 bases lining up with TRBD2. Germline V lookup: CDR1 SEHNR, CDR2 FQNEAQ (reference sequence). The CDR3 consists of 14 residues. The CDR3: CAAGKTSERETQYF. The CDR3 coding sequence is TGTGCAGCAGGCAAGACTAGCGAGAGAGAGACCCAGTACTTC.

This clonotype occurred many times. This chain uses TRBV7-2 with TRBJ1-4; possible D gene TRBD1, 6 bases. V lost 5 bases and J 5 bases, leaving 12 bases between the germline ends. CDR1 is SGHTA and CDR2 is FQGNSA in the germline V gene. The CDR3 has 14 amino acids. The chain's CDR3 is CASSPGVRNEKLFF. The CDR3 DNA follows: TGTGCCAGCAGCCCAGGGGTCAGGAATGAAAAACTGTTTTTT.

This clonotype showed up just a few times. The chain recombines TRBV29-1 with TRBJ1-5, with D perhaps TRBD1 (5 bases). Looked up from germline, CDR1 is SQVTM and CDR2 is ANQGSEA. This CDR3 is built from 14 residues. V lost 6 bases and J 5 bases, leaving 17 bases between the germline ends. The DNA of the CDR3 is TGCAGCGTCGCCCCCGACAGTTACGATCAGCCCCAGCATTTT. Protein: CSVAPDSYDQPQHF.

Many counts were recorded for this clonotype. This chain joins TRBV6-5 and TRBJ1-1, with D maybe TRBD1 (5 bases). V lost 2 bases to trimming and J lost 1 base, with 8 bases between them. Looked up from germline, CDR1 is MNHEY and CDR2 is SVGAGI. CDR3 size: 14 residues. CDR3 DNA sequence: TGTGCCAGCAGTTACGGGACGAAGAACACTGAAGCTTTCTTT. It is translated as CASSYGTKNTEAFF.

In the case of this clonotype: One junction end does not reproduce the germline sequence, and a read error may be involved. The CDR3 spells CASSLSPSISTNEKLIF. The CDR3 nucleotides are TGTGCCAGCAGCTTATCTCCAAGTATCTCAACTAATGAAAAACTGATTTTT. The chain carries TRBV7-2 and TRBJ1-4; D unresolved. The germline gives CDR1 SGHTA, CDR2 FQGNSA. This CDR3 region has 17 residues.

This clonotype was counted many times. The chain has TRBV20-1 and TRBJ2-5, with 9 positions matching TRBD1. This CDR3 is built from 18 residues. Trimming took 5 bases from V and 4 from J; bases not matched to a gene: 20. CDR1 and CDR2 (germline): DFQATT, SNEGSKA (reference sequence). The DNA for the CDR3 is TGCAGTGCTCCCCGTCCACAGGGGGCTGACTGGGGGTTAGAGACCCAGTACTTC. Protein: CSAPRPQGADWGLETQYF.

This clonotype was observed a few times. The rearrangement uses TRBV7-9 and TRBJ1-6; 8 nucleotides agree with TRBD1. Unmatched junction bases numbered 12, after V lost 3 bases and J lost 5 bases. Germline V gene sequence: CDR1 SEHNR, CDR2 FQNEAQ (reference sequence). This CDR3 has 18 amino acids. The chain's CDR3 is CASSFPVQGAGNNSPLHF. CDR3 bases: TGTGCCAGCAGCTTTCCGGTGCAGGGGGCAGGGAATAATTCACCCCTCCACTTT.

The chain recombines TRBV2 with TRBJ2-1; possible D gene TRBD1, 5 bases. The CDR3 contains 14 residues. V shed 3 bases and J shed 6 bases, with 12 bases lying between them. The germline CDR1 and CDR2 sequences are SNHLY and FYNNEI. The CDR3 nucleotides read TGTGCCAGCAGTGACTTTTACAGGCCCAATGAGCAGTTCTTC. As protein: CASSDFYRPNEQFF.

This clonotype was seen at least ten times. The junction departs from the called germline gene at one end, perhaps through a read error. V is TRBV7-9 and J is TRBJ2-5; D is perhaps TRBD1 (7 bases). Germline values: CDR1 SEHNR, CDR2 FQNEAQ (reference sequence). The CDR3 contains 13 residues. The CDR3 reads CASRSVAGQIDPF. The CDR3 DNA follows: TGTGCCAGCAGGTCCGTTGCGGGACAGATCGATCCTTTC.

This clonotype was recorded many times. The rearrangement joins TRBV6-5 to TRBJ1-3; 11 bases agree with TRBD1. CDR1 and CDR2 from the germline V gene are MNHEY and SVGAGI. The V gene end was trimmed by 6 bases and the J gene end by 1 base; junction bases not matched to a gene: 5. The CDR3 consists of 16 residues. The CDR3 reads CASRGTGGWSGNTIYF. As DNA, the CDR3 is TGTGCCAGCAGGGGGACAGGGGGTTGGTCTGGAAACACCATATATTTT.

This chain connects TRBV6-1 to TRBJ2-5; maybe TRBD1 (6 bases). Germline V gives CDR1 MNHNS, CDR2 SASEGT. V lost 2 bases, J lost 0 bases, and 10 bases lay in between. The CDR3 totals 15 residues. This CDR3 is CASSESGVYQETQYF. DNA of the CDR3: TGTGCCAGCAGTGAATCAGGGGTGTACCAAGAGACCCAGTACTTC.

A few counts support this clonotype. The J gene is TRBJ2-4, the V gene TRBV11-2; 11 nucleotides match TRBD2. Germline V gene sequence: CDR1 SGHAT, CDR2 FQNNGV. V lost 1 base to trimming and J lost 5 bases; unmatched junction nucleotides: 7. The CDR3 is made up of 17 amino acids. The CDR3 region has the DNA TGTGCCAGCAGCTTAGGAACTAGCGGGAGCCTAGAAAACATTCAGTACTTC. Translating gives CASSLGTSGSLENIQYF.